This TCR beta chain derives from a study of T cell responses to AZD1222 COVID-19 vaccine. General study points: Clonal diversity was possibly underestimated, and white British individuals and females predominated among donors. Two AZD1222 doses significantly raised spike-specific TCR breadth and depth over controls. Across spike, vaccine-associated CD4 TCRs were found, dominant at 160-218 and 743-854.

The CDR3 totals 13 residues. V lost 5 bases, J lost 0 bases, and 7 bases lay in between. Per germline, CDR1 MDHEN and CDR2 SYDVKM. As concerns this clone: Its target is not known.

This table comes from immunoSEQ multiplex PCR, and its TCRdb copy is limited to in-frame clones, with some not included. The data hold about 110,000 clones, with approximately 90% observed a single time. This TCR came from an adult in good health. The rearrangement uses TRBV28 and TRBJ1-2; no reliable D call. The sample was peripheral blood, taken on day 0 of AZD1222 vaccination. CDR3 sequence (DNA): TGTGCCAGCAGTCCGGGGACTAACTATGGCTACACCTTC. Residues: CASSPGTNYGYTF.